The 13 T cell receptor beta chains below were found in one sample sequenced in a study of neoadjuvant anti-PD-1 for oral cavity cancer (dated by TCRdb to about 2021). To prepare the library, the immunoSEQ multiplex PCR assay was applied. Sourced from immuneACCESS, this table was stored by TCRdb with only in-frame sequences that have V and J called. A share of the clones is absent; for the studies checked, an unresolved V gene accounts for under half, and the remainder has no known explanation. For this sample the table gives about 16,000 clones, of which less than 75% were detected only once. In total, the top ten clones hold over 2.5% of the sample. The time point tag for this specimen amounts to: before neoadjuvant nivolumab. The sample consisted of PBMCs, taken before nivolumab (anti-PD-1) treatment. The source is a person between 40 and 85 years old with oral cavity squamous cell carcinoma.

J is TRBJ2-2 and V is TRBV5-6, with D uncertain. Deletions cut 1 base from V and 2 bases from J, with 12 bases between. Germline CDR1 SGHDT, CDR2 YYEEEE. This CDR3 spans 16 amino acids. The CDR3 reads CASSLLSVVNTGELFF. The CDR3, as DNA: TGTGCCAGCAGCTTGCTTTCGGTAGTTAACACCGGGGAGCTGTTTTTT.

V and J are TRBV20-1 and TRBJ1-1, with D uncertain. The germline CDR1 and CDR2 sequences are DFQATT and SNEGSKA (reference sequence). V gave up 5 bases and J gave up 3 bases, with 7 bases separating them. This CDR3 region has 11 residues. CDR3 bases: TGCAGTGCTCTAAGTGACACTGAAGCTTTCTTT. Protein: CSALSDTEAFF.

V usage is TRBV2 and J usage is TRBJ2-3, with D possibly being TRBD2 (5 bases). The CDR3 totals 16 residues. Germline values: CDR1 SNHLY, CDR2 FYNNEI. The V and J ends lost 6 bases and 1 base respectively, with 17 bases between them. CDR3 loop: CASSREIGMGTDTQYF. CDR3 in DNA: TGTGCCAGCAGCCGCGAGATCGGGATGGGCACAGATACGCAGTATTTT.

CDR3 nucleotides: TGCGCCAGTGAAGGGACTACCTCCTACAATGAGCAGTTCTTC. Translated: CASEGTTSYNEQFF. J is TRBJ2-1 and V is TRBV10-2, with 7 positions matching TRBD2. Losses at the gene ends were 9 bases for V and 0 bases for J; bases not matched to a gene: 5. Germline lookup yields CDR1 WSHSY and CDR2 SAAADI. The CDR3 spans 14 residues.

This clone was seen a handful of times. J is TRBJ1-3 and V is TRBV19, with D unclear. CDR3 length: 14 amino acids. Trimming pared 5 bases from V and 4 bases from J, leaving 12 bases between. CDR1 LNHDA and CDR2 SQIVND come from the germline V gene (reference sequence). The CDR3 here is CASSANSAGNTIYF. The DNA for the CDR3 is TGTGCCAGTAGTGCCAACAGCGCGGGAAACACCATATATTTT.

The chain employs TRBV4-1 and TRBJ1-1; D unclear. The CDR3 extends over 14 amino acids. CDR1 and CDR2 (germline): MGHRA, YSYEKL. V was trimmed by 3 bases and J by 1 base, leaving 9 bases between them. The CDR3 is CASSQLGGNTEAFF. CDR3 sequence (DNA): TGCGCCAGCAGCCAGCTAGGAGGGAACACTGAAGCTTTCTTT.

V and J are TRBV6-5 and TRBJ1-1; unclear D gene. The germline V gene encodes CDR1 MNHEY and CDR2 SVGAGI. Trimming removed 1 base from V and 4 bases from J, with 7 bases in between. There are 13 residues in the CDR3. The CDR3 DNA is TGTGCCAGCAGTTACTTGGGCAGCACTGAAGCTTTCTTT. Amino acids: CASSYLGSTEAFF.

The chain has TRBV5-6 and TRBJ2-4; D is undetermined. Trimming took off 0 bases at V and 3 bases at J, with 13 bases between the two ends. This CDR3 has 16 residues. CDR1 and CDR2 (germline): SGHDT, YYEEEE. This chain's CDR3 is CASSLADLTFKNIQYF. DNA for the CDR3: TGTGCCAGCAGCTTGGCAGACTTAACCTTCAAAAACATTCAGTACTTC.

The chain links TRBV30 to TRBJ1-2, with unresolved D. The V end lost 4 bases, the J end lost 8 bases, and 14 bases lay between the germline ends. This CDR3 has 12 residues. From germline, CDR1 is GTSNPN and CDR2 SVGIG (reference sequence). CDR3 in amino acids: CAWNPGVGGYTF. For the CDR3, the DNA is TGTGCCTGGAACCCCGGGGTTGGCGGCTACACCTTC.

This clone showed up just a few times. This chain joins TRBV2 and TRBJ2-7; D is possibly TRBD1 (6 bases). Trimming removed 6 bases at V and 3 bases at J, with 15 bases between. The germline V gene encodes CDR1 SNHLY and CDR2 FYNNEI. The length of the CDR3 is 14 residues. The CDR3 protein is CASRTRGSFYEQYF. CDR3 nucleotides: TGTGCCAGCAGAACTAGGGGGAGTTTCTACGAGCAGTACTTC.

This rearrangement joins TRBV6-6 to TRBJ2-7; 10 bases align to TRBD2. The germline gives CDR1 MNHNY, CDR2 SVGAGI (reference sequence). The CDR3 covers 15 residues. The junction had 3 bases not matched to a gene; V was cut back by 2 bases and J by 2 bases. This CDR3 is CASSYGLAVAYEQYF. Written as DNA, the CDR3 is TGTGCCAGCAGTTACGGACTAGCGGTCGCCTACGAGCAGTACTTC.

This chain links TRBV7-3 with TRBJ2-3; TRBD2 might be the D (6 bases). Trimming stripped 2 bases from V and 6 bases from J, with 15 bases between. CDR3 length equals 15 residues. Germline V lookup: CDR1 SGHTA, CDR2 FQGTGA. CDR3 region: CASSLGGGPRDTQYF. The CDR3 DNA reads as TGTGCCAGCAGCTTAGGGGGAGGTCCTCGGGATACGCAGTATTTT. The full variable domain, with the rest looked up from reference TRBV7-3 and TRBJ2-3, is GAGVSQTPSNKVTEKGKYVELRCDPISGHTALYWYRQSLGQGPEFLIYFQGTGAADDSGLPNDRFFAVRPEGSVSTLKIQRTERGDSAVYLCASSLGGGPRDTQYFGPGTRLTVL.

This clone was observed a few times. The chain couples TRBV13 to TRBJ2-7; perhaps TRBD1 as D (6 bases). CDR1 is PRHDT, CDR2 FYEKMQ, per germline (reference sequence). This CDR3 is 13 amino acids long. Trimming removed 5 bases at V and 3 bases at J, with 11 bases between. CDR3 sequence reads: CASSTGHDYEQYF. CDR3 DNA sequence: TGTGCCAGCAGCACGGGACACGACTACGAGCAGTACTTC. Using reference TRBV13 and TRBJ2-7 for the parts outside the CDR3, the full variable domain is AAGVIQSPRHLIKEKRETATLKCYPIPRHDTVYWYQQGPGQDPQFLISFYEKMQSDKGSIPDRFSAQQFSDYHSELNMSSLELGDSALYFCASSTGHDYEQYFGPGTRLTVT.